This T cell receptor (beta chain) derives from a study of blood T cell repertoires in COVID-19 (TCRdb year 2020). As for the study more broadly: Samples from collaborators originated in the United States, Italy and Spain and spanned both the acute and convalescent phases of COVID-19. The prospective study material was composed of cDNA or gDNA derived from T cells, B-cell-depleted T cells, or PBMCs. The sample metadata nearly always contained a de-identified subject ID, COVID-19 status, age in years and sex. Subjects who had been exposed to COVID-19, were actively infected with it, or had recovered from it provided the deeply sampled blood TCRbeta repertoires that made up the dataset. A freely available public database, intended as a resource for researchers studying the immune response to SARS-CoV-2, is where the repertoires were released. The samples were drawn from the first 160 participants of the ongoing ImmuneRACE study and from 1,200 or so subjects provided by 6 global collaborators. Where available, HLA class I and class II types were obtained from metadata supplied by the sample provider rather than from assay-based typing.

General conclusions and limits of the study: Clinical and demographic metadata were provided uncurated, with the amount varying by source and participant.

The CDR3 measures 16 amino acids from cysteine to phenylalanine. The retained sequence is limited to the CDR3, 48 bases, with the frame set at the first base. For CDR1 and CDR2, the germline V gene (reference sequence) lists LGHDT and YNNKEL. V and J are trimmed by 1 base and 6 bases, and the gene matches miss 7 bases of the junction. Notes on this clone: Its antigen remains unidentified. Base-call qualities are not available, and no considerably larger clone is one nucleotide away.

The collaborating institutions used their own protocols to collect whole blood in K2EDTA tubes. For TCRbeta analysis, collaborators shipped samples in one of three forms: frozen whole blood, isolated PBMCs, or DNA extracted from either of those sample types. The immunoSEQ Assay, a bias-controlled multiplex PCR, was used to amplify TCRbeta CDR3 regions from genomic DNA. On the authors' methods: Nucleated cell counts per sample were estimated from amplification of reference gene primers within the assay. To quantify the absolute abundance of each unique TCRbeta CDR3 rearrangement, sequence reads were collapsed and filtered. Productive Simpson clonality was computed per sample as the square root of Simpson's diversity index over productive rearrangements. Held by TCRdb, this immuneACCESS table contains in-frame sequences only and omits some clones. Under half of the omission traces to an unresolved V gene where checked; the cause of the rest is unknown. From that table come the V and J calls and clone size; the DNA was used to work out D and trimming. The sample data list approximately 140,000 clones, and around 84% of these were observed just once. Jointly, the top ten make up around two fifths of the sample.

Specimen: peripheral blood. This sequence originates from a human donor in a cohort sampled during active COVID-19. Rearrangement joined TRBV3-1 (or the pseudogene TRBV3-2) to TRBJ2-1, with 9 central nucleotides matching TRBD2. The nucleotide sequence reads TGTGCCAGCAGCCAAGCGGGGCGGGGGGGCCTCAATGAGCAGTTCTTC. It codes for CASSQAGRGGLNEQFF.